The 17 T cell receptor beta chains below come from one sample, sequenced in a study of OX40 agonist ivuxolimab in advanced cancers. TCRdb's table, derived via immunoSEQ multiplex PCR, lists solely in-frame clones and lacks some. This table has tens of thousands of clones, about 88% appearing once. The starting material was CD4+ or CD8+ T cells sorted from blood, obtained in a trial of the OX40 agonist ivuxolimab. These receptor sequences come from an adult with an advanced solid tumor such as melanoma, head and neck, liver or kidney cancer.

The chain combines TRBV28 with TRBJ2-3, with TRBD2 matching over 8 bases. The germline V gene encodes CDR1 MDHEN and CDR2 SYDVKM. The trim removed 5 bases at V and 6 bases at J, leaving 10 bases unmatched. The CDR3 covers 15 residues. DNA for the CDR3: TGTGCCAGCAGTCCGCCGGGACTAGAGGTGGATACGCAGTATTTT. It is translated as CASSPPGLEVDTQYF.

This clone was detected only a few times. The rearrangement links TRBV28 to TRBJ2-1; D is possibly TRBD2 (7 bases). Per germline, CDR1 MDHEN and CDR2 SYDVKM. The V and J ends lost 8 bases and 7 bases respectively, with 24 bases between them. This CDR3 region has 16 residues. This chain's CDR3 is CASLSAGARGRNEQFF. DNA for the CDR3: TGTGCCAGCCTTTCTGCGGGGGCCCGAGGAAGGAATGAGCAGTTCTTC. The variable domain in full, with the rest retrieved from reference TRBV28 and TRBJ2-1, is DVKVTQSSRYLVKRTGEKVFLECVQDMDHENMFWYRQDPGLGLRLIYFSYDVKMKEKGDIPEGYSVSREKKERFSLILESASTNQTSMYLCASLSAGARGRNEQFFGPGTRLTVL.

This chain links TRBV6-5 with TRBJ2-7; D ambiguous. The CDR3 covers 15 residues. CDR1 MNHEY and CDR2 SVGAGI come from the germline V gene. V gave up 2 bases and J gave up 2 bases, with 13 bases separating them. The CDR3 DNA is TGTGCCAGCAGTTACGAGGTCTTTCCCCCCTACGAGCAGTACTTC. This codes for CASSYEVFPPYEQYF.

This chain joins TRBV5-1 and TRBJ1-1; D is ambiguous. The ends were cut back, 1 base at V and 1 base at J, with 11 bases in the middle. The CDR3 loop spans 15 amino acids. The V gene's germline CDR1 is SGHRS and CDR2 YFSETQ. CDR3 sequence reads: CASSLSGNTNTEAFF. The CDR3 bases are TGCGCCAGCAGCTTGTCGGGGAATACGAACACTGAAGCTTTCTTT.

This chain uses TRBV18 with TRBJ2-1; D might be TRBD1 (6 bases). V was pared by 2 bases and J by 5 bases, with 16 bases between. Germline assignment: CDR1 KGHSH and CDR2 LQKENI. The CDR3 has 16 residues. CDR3 residues: CASSPGTGSGNNEQFF. DNA for the CDR3: TGTGCCAGCTCACCAGGAACAGGGTCAGGAAACAATGAGCAGTTCTTC.

This sequence joins TRBV2 and TRBJ1-2; D is perhaps TRBD1 (5 bases). Germline V gene data show CDR1 as SNHLY and CDR2 as FYNNEI. The CDR3 totals 14 residues. V lost 1 base to trimming and J lost 8 bases, with 14 bases between them. CDR3 in amino acids: CASSEDLRDVGYTF. CDR3 bases: TGTGCCAGCAGTGAAGACCTTCGGGACGTGGGCTACACCTTC.

This clone was seen only once. The chain carries TRBV19 and TRBJ2-1; D gene ambiguous. V lost 3 bases to trimming and J lost 3 bases, with 9 bases between them. The CDR3 length is 14 residues. The germline V gene encodes CDR1 LNHDA and CDR2 SQIVND (reference sequence). The CDR3 reads CASSIGADYNEQFF. The CDR3 DNA is TGTGCCAGTAGTATTGGTGCCGACTACAATGAGCAGTTCTTC.

This clone showed up just a few times. This rearrangement joins TRBV27 to TRBJ2-7; D gene uncertain. The CDR3 runs 13 residues. Per the germline V gene, CDR1 is MNHEY and CDR2 is SMNVEV (reference sequence). With 4 bases removed from V and 5 bases from J, the gap between germline ends came to 12 bases. Here the CDR3 reads CASSSFIKDEQYF. CDR3 DNA sequence: TGTGCCAGCAGTTCCTTTATAAAGGACGAGCAGTACTTC.

This chain links TRBV18 with TRBJ1-2; possibly TRBD1 for D (5 bases). CDR1 and CDR2 (germline): KGHSH, LQKENI. CDR3 length: 13 amino acids. V gave up 3 bases and J gave up 8 bases, with 13 bases separating them. The CDR3 DNA reads TGTGCCAGCTCACCCGAGGCAGGGAGAGGCTACACCTTC. Protein product: CASSPEAGRGYTF.

V usage is TRBV28 and J usage is TRBJ1-5; D unresolved. The V gene's germline CDR1 is MDHEN and CDR2 SYDVKM. The V end was cut by 2 bases, the J end by 0 bases, with 11 bases between. This CDR3 is 16 amino acids long. The CDR3 protein is CASSLLQLYSNQPQHF. Here the CDR3 DNA reads TGTGCCAGCAGTTTACTCCAGCTTTATAGCAATCAGCCCCAGCATTTT.

The V gene is TRBV7-9, the J gene TRBJ1-6, with TRBD1 matching over 7 bases. In germline, CDR1 is SEHNR, CDR2 FQNEAQ (reference sequence). Unmatched junction bases numbered 5, after V lost 5 bases and J lost 7 bases. The CDR3 length is 14 residues. The CDR3 DNA is TGTGCCAGCAGCCCCGACAGGGACAATTCACCCCTCCACTTT. As protein: CASSPDRDNSPLHF.

The J gene is TRBJ2-5, the V gene TRBV2; D is undetermined. V was clipped by 1 base and J by 2 bases, with 5 bases between them. Germline V CDR1 and CDR2: SNHLY, FYNNEI. This CDR3 is 13 amino acids long. The CDR3 region has the DNA TGTGCCAGCAGTGAAGGGATGCAAGAGACCCAGTACTTC. Translated, it gives CASSEGMQETQYF. Looking up the rest from reference TRBV2 and TRBJ2-5 gives the full variable domain: EPEVTQTPSHQVTQMGQEVILRCVPISNHLYFYWYRQILGQKVEFLVSFYNNEISEKSEIFDDQFSVERPDGSNFTLKIRSTKLEDSAMYFCASSEGMQETQYFGPGTRLLVL.

The V gene is TRBV6-1, the J gene TRBJ2-1; D uncertain. Germline V gene sequence: CDR1 MNHNS, CDR2 SASEGT. This CDR3 has 13 residues. Trimming took off 4 bases at V and 7 bases at J, with 11 bases between the two ends. The CDR3 DNA reads as TGTGCCAGCAGTGGAGTACAGACTAATGAGCAGTTCTTC. Translation: CASSGVQTNEQFF.

The rearrangement links TRBV9 to TRBJ2-2; possibly TRBD2 for D (9 bases). The CDR3 contains 15 residues. Trimming removed 3 bases from V and 6 bases from J, with 15 bases in between. Germline values: CDR1 SGDLS, CDR2 YYNGEE. CDR3 coding DNA: TGTGCCAGCAGCGATCTAGCGGGACAGGCCGGGGAGCTGTTTTTT. It specifies CASSDLAGQAGELFF.

The genes are TRBV15 and TRBJ1-1; no firm D call. The CDR3 covers 14 residues. Germline assignment: CDR1 LNHNV and CDR2 YYDKDF (reference sequence). Trimming removed 0 bases from V and 5 bases from J, with 10 bases in between. The CDR3 DNA reads as TGTGCCACCAGCAGAGATAGCGGGGTAACTGAAGCTTTCTTT. It specifies CATSRDSGVTEAFF.

The chain couples TRBV29-1 to TRBJ2-3; D perhaps matches TRBD2 (5 bases). There are 14 residues in the CDR3. Looked up from germline, CDR1 is SQVTM and CDR2 is ANQGSEA. The V gene lost 8 bases and the J gene lost 0 bases, with 15 bases spanning the gap. The CDR3: CSHRLLSSTDTQYF. Written as DNA, the CDR3 is TGCAGCCATAGACTACTGAGTAGCACAGATACGCAGTATTTT.

The chain recombines TRBV18 with TRBJ1-5, with D maybe TRBD1 (6 bases). Per germline, CDR1 KGHSH and CDR2 LQKENI. The CDR3 extends over 15 amino acids. Trimming pared 2 bases from V and 1 base from J, leaving 9 bases between. The CDR3 bases are TGTGCCAGCTCACCATCCACAGGGAGCAATCAGCCCCAGCATTTT. Translating gives CASSPSTGSNQPQHF.